This is a list of T cell receptor beta chains from one sample in a study of human T cells and chemical hapten exposure. TCRdb used MiXCR to reprocess the RACE reads, holding one entry per CDR3 protein. Here the sample spans approximately 89,000 distinct CDR3 sequences, about 10% being singletons. Material: whole blood, obtained in connection with sensitization to the hapten diphenylcyclopropenone (DPC). These receptors were taken from a woman between 25 and 40 years old with alopecia areata. Some clones in this sample may be carry-over from other donors' samples. Both conserved end residues are part of each CDR3. D genes are given only for firm matches. Size is omitted from some rows. Given values are once, few, many or a class for expanded clones.

j_call | cdr3_length | d_call | clone_size | v_call | cdr3_nt | cdr3_aa
TRBJ2-7 | 12 | . | many | TRBV29-1 | TGCAGCGCGGCAGTCCCACCCTACGAGCAGTACTTC | CSAAVPPYEQYF
TRBJ1-6 | 13 | TRBD1 | . | TRBV5-1 | TGCGCCAGCAGACAGGGGGAGAATTCACCCCTCCACTTT | CASRQGENSPLHF
TRBJ2-3 | 15 | TRBD1 | . | TRBV5-1 | TGCGCCAGCAGCTCAACAGGGGGCCGCCCCGATACGCAGTATTTT | CASSSTGGRPDTQYF
TRBJ1-2 | 12 | . | few | TRBV4-3 | TGCGCCCTCTGCCAGGGGACCTATGGCTACACCTTC | CALCQGTYGYTF
TRBJ2-3 | 17 | TRBD2 | . | TRBV27 | TGTGCCAGCAGTTTGCGGGAGGGCTTGGAACGCACAGATACGCAGTATTTT | CASSLREGLERTDTQYF
TRBJ2-1 | 15 | . | many | TRBV4-2 | TGTGCCAGCAGCCAAGGGGGCCCTACCTACAATGAGCAGTTCTTC | CASSQGGPTYNEQFF
TRBJ2-2 | 14 | . | few | TRBV28 | TGTGCCAGCAGTCAAGTCAGCCCGGGTGGGGAGCTGTTTTTT | CASSQVSPGGELFF
TRBJ2-2 | 13 | . | many | TRBV11-2 | TGTGCCAGCAGCTTAACTAGTGACGGGGAGCTGTTTTTT | CASSLTSDGELFF
TRBJ2-4 | 16 | . | . | TRBV4-2 | TGTGCCAGCAGCCAAGGCCCCCAGCCAGCCAAAAACATTCAGTACTTC | CASSQGPQPAKNIQYF
TRBJ1-2 | 13 | TRBD1 | many | TRBV29-1 | TGCAGCGTACACAGGGGATCTAACTATGGCTACACCTTC | CSVHRGSNYGYTF
TRBJ1-5 | 15 | TRBD1 | many | TRBV7-9 | TGTGCCAGCAGCGTGGGGATAGGGACAGTTCAGCCCCAGCATTTT | CASSVGIGTVQPQHF
TRBJ1-1 | 13 | . | many | TRBV2 | TGTGCCAGCAGCGTAAGGGGGAACACTGAAGCTTTCTTT | CASSVRGNTEAFF
TRBJ1-1 | 15 | . | many | TRBV29-1 | TGCAGCGTTGAGGCACTGGGGGGGACGAGCACTGAAGCTTTCTTT | CSVEALGGTSTEAFF
TRBJ2-1 | 12 | . | . | TRBV29-1 | TGCAGCCCGAAAGTAGGCAGCAATGAGCAGTTCTTC | CSPKVGSNEQFF
TRBJ1-6 | 14 | . | many | TRBV18 | TGTGCCAGCTCACCAGGGGTTGGTCGTTCACCCCTCCACTTT | CASSPGVGRSPLHF
TRBJ1-1 | 14 | . | . | TRBV5-1 | TGCGCCAGCAGCTTGGAGGTGGTTGAAACTGAAGCTTTCTTT | CASSLEVVETEAFF
TRBJ1-1 | 13 | . | many | TRBV7-9 | TGTGCCAGCAGCCTGTCTGGGCAGGGTGAAGCTTTCTTT | CASSLSGQGEAFF
TRBJ2-1 | 16 | . | . | TRBV4-2 | TGTGCCAGCAGCACGCCTCGTGGGGGCTCCTACAATGAGCAGTTCTTC | CASSTPRGGSYNEQFF
TRBJ2-1 | 14 | . | few | TRBV24-1 | TGTGCCACCAGTGATTCCCGAGACTACAATGAGCAGTTCTTC | CATSDSRDYNEQFF
TRBJ1-5 | 13 | TRBD1 | many | TRBV20-1 | TGCAGTGCTAGTGGACAGGGCCGGGGGCCCCAGCATTTT | CSASGQGRGPQHF
TRBJ2-2 | 16 | . | many | TRBV6-4 | TGTGCCAGCAGTGACGGGCCCGTGCTTAACACCGGGGAGCTGTTTTTT | CASSDGPVLNTGELFF
TRBJ1-4 | 17 | TRBD1 | many | TRBV5-5 | TGTGCCAGCAGCTTTGACAGGGGGCGCGGAACTAATGAAAAACTGTTTTTT | CASSFDRGRGTNEKLFF
TRBJ1-5 | 16 | TRBD1 | many | TRBV19 | TGTGCCAGTAGTATGGTAAGGACAGGCGTATCGCAGCCCCAGCATTTT | CASSMVRTGVSQPQHF
TRBJ1-1 | 13 | . | . | TRBV5-1 | TGCGCCAGCAGCTTGGCCCCAGCTAATGAAGCTTTCTTT | CASSLAPANEAFF
TRBJ1-2 | 13 | . | once | TRBV5-8 | TGTGCCAGCAGCTTGGGGGACTGCTATGGCTACACCTTC | CASSLGDCYGYTF
TRBJ2-2 | 17 | . | . | TRBV9 | TGTGCCAGCAGCGTAGCGTCGAATCCCGCGAACACCGGGGAGCTGTTTTTT | CASSVASNPANTGELFF
TRBJ2-5 | 16 | TRBD1 | many | TRBV6-5 | TGTGCCAGCAGTTACAGCCTAGGACAGGGTCCCAAGACCCAGTACTTC | CASSYSLGQGPKTQYF